The clone carrying this T cell receptor (beta chain) has at least ten counts. Its antigen is as yet unknown. TCRdb reprocessed the PCR reads via MiXCR. The sample lists fewer than 40,000 clones; approximately 25% were seen once. This entry is derived from a study of metastatic and nonmetastatic thyroid tumors. The study's findings and limits: Relative to benign nodules, malignant thyroid tumors were reportedly characterized by significantly elevated TCR beta diversity in blood and tumor.

All patients were treatment-naive before thyroid surgery. The CDR3 sequence is 13 residues long. V gave up 3 bases and J gave up 3 bases, with 8 bases separating them. Looked up from germline, CDR1 is DFQATT and CDR2 is SNEGSKA (reference sequence). This chain joins TRBV20-1 and TRBJ2-2, with D possibly TRBD2 on 5 matching bases. Sequenced input: blood. The source is a female donor with papillary thyroid cancer or a benign thyroid nodule (not recorded which). Some clones in this sample may be carry-over from other donors' samples. The CDR3 DNA sequence: TGCAGTGCTAGTTCGGGATACACCGGGGAGCTGTTTTTT. It specifies CSASSGYTGELFF.